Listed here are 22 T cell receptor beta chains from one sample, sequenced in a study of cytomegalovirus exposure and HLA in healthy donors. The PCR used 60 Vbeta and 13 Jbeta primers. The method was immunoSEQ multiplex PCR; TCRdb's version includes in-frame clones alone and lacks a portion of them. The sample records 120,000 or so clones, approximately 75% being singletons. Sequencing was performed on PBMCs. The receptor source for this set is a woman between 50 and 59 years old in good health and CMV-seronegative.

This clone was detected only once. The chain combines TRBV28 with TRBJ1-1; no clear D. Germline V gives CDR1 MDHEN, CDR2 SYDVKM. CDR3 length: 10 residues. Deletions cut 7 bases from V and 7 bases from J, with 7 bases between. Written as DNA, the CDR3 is TGTGCCAGCAATTCGGGTGAAGCTTTCTTT. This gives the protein CASNSGEAFF.

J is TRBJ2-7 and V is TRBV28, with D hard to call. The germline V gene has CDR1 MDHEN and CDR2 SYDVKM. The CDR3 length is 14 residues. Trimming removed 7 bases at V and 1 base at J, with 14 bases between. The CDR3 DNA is TGTGCCAGCACCTCCCTCCCGGGTTCCTACGAGCAGTACTTC. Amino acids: CASTSLPGSYEQYF.

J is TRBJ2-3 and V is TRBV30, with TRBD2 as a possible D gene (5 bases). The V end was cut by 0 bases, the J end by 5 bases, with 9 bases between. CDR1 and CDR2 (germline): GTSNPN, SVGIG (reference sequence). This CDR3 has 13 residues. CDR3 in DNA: TGTGCCTGGAGTGTACAAGGAGGAGATACGCAGTATTTT. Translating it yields CAWSVQGGDTQYF.

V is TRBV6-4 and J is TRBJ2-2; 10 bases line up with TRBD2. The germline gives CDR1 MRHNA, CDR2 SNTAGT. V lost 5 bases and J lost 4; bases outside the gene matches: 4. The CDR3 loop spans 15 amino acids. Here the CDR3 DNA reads TGTGCCAGCAGTAGCGGGAGGGCCCGCACCGGGGAGCTGTTTTTT. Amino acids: CASSSGRARTGELFF.

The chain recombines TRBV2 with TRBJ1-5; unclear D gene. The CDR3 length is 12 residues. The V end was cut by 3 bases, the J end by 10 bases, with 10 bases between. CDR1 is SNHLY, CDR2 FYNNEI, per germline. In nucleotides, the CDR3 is TGTGCCAGCAGTGAGGCGGCTCGCCCCCAGCATTTT. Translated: CASSEAARPQHF.

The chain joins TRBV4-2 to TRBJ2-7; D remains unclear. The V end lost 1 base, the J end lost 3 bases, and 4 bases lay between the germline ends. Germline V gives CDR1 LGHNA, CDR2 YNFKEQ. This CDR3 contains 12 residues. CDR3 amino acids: CASSQVRYEQYF. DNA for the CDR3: TGTGCCAGCAGCCAAGTCCGCTACGAGCAGTACTTC.

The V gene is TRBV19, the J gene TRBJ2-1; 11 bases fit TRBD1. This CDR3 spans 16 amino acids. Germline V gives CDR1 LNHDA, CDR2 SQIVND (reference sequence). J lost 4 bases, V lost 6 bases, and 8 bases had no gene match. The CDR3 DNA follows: TGTGCCAGTAGCAACACCGGGACAGGGGGGTACAATGAGCAGTTCTTC. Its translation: CASSNTGTGGYNEQFF.

The CDR3 DNA is TGCGCCAGCAGCCCCGGGCAGGGGGCACTCTCTGGCTACACCTTC. Its translation is CASSPGQGALSGYTF. J is TRBJ1-2 and V is TRBV4-3; 8 bases line up with TRBD1. The CDR3 length is 15 residues. The J segment lost 7 bases and the V segment lost 4 bases, leaving 11 bases of the junction unmatched. Germline V gives CDR1 LGHNA, CDR2 YSLEER.

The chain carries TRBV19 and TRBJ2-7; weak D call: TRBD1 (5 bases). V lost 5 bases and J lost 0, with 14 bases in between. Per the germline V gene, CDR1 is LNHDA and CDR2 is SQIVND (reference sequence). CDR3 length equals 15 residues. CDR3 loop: CASSLSRTHSYEQYF. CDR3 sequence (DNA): TGTGCCAGTAGTCTTTCCAGGACACACTCCTACGAGCAGTACTTC.

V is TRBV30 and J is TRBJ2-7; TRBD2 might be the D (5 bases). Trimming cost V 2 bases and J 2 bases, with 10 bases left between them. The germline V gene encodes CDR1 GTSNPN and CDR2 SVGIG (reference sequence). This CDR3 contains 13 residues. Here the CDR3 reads CAWSPDLTYEQYF. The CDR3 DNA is TGTGCCTGGAGTCCGGACTTAACCTACGAGCAGTACTTC.

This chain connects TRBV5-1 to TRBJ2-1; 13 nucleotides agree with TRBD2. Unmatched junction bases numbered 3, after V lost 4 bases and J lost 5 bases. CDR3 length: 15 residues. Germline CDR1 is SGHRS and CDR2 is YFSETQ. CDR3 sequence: CASSQTSGRHNEQFF. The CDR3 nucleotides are TGCGCCAGCAGCCAGACTAGCGGGAGGCACAATGAGCAGTTCTTC.

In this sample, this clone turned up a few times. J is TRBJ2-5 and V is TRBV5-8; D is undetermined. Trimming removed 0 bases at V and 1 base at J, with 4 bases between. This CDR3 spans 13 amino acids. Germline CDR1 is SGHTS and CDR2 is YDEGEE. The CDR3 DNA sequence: TGTGCCAGCAGCTTGGACATCCAAGAGACCCAGTACTTC. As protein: CASSLDIQETQYF.

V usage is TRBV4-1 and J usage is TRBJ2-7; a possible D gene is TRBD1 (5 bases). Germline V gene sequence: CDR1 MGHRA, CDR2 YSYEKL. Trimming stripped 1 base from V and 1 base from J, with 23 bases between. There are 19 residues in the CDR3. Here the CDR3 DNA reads TGCGCCAGCAGCCAAGTCAAGTTGGCCTCAGGGAAAGTGTCCTACGAGCAGTACTTC. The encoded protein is CASSQVKLASGKVSYEQYF.

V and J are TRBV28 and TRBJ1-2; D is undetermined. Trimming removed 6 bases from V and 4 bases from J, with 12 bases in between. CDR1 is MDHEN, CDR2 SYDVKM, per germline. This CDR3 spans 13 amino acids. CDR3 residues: CASSPGSPYGYTF. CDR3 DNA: TGTGCCAGCAGCCCCGGGAGTCCCTATGGCTACACCTTC.

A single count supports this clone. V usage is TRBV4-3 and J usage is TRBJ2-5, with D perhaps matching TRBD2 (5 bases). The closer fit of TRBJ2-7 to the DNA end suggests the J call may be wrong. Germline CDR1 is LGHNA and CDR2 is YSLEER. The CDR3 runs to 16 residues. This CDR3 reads CASSQDYRGMDYEQYF. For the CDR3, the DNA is TGCGCCAGCAGCCAAGATTATCGAGGGATGGACTACGAGCAGTACTTC.

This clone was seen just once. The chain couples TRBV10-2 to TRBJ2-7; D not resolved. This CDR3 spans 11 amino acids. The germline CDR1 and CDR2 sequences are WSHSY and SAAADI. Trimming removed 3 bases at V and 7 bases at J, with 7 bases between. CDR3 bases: TGCGCCAGCAGTGATCTCCGGGAGCAGTACTTC. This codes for CASSDLREQYF.

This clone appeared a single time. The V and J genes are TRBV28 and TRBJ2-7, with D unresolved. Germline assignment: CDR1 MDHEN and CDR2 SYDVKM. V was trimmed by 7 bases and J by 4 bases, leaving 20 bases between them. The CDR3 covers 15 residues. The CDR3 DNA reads TGTGCCAGCATCCTTCAAAAGCAGGCTTATTACGAGCAGTACTTC. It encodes CASILQKQAYYEQYF.

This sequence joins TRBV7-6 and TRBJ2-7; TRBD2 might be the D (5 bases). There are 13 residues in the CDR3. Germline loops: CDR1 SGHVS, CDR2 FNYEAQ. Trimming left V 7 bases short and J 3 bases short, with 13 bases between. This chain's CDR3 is CASIDSANYEQYF. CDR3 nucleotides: TGTGCCAGCATTGATAGCGCCAACTACGAGCAGTACTTC.

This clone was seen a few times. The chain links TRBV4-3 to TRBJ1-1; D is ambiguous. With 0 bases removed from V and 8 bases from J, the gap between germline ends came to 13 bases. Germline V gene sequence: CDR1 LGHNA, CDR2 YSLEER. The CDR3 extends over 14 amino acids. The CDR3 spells CASSQELRGSEAFF. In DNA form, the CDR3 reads TGCGCCAGCAGCCAAGAGCTTCGCGGCAGCGAAGCTTTCTTT.

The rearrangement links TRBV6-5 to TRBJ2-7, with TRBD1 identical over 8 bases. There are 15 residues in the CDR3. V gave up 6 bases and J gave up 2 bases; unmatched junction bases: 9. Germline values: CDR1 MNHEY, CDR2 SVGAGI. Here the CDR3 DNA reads TGTGCCAGCAGAAACCCCCGACAGGGGACCTACGAGCAGTACTTC. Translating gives CASRNPRQGTYEQYF.

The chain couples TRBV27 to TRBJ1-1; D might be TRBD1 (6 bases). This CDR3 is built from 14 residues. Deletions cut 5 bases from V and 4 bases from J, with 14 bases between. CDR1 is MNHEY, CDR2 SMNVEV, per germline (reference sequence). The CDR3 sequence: CASSPQGFGTEAFF. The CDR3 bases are TGTGCCAGCAGTCCACAGGGTTTTGGCACTGAAGCTTTCTTT.

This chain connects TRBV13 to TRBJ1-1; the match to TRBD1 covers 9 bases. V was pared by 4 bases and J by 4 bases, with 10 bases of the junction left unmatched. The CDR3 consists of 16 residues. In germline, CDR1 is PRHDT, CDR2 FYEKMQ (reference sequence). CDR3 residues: CASSYQTGGTSTEAFF. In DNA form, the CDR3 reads TGTGCCAGCAGCTATCAGACAGGGGGGACCTCCACTGAAGCTTTCTTT.